This T cell receptor (beta chain) was identified in a study of shared clonotypes between healthy human individuals. Study-wide results and caveats: Relative to clonotypes present in all four donors, those not shared had lower generation probabilities.

Profiled with immunoSEQ multiplex PCR; TCRdb holds only in-frame clones, not every one. Here the sample spans 2 million or so clones, about 95% being singletons. This CDR3 region has 15 residues. In germline, CDR1 is SGHAT, CDR2 FQNNGV. V was clipped by 0 bases and J by 4 bases, with 9 bases between them. As for this clone: Its matching antigen is unknown.

CD45RO-negative cells were positively selected for CCR7, leaving out terminally differentiated effector memory CD45RA+ cells. The study drew all its donors from Caucasian adults living in Nashville, Tennessee. The chain has TRBV11-2 and TRBJ1-4; D is undetermined. The receptor's source is a man between 18 and 35 years old in good health. The specimen was naive CD8+ T cells sorted from blood. The CDR3 reads CASSLDGLFNEKLFF. The CDR3 DNA sequence: TGTGCCAGCAGCTTAGACGGTCTTTTTAATGAAAAACTGTTTTTT.